Below, 23 T cell receptor beta chains from the same sample are listed, as sequenced in a study of blood T cell repertoires in COVID-19. Sequencing used immunoSEQ multiplex PCR; TCRdb keeps in-frame clones, though not all of them. The table shows 150,000 to 200,000 clones, with 85% occurring only once. Material: peripheral blood. These receptors were obtained from a human donor with acute or convalescent COVID-19. The donor label of this sample is uncertain.

The V call is TRBV5-4, the J call TRBJ2-3; 11 positions agree with TRBD1. The CDR3 sequence is 16 residues long. The V gene's germline CDR1 is SGHNT and CDR2 YYREEE (reference sequence). After removal of 4 bases from V and 3 bases from J, the junction contained 7 bases not matched to a gene. CDR3 in DNA: TGTGCCAGCAGCCCGGACAGGGGGCCAGAAACAGATACGCAGTATTTT. This sequence encodes CASSPDRGPETDTQYF.

This clone showed up just a few times. The genes are TRBV19 and TRBJ1-2; 7 bases fit TRBD1. Trimming removed 7 bases from V and 1 base from J; junction bases left unmatched: 15. Per germline, CDR1 LNHDA and CDR2 SQIVND (reference sequence). CDR3 length: 17 amino acids. The CDR3 region has the DNA TGTGCCAGTACTGGCACAGGGGAAGTACGGGTTAACTATGGCTACACCTTC. This gives the protein CASTGTGEVRVNYGYTF.

This clone was found once. The chain employs TRBV2 and TRBJ1-6; D call uncertain. The CDR3 totals 13 residues. The germline CDR1 and CDR2 sequences are SNHLY and FYNNEI. With 7 bases removed from V and 6 bases from J, the gap between germline ends came to 10 bases. The CDR3 DNA is TGTGCCAGCACAGGCACGTCTAATTCACCCCTCCACTTT. Residues: CASTGTSNSPLHF.

The chain carries TRBV20-1 and TRBJ1-3; D gene unclear. The CDR3 covers 13 residues. Trimming took off 3 bases at V and 3 bases at J, with 9 bases between the two ends. Germline V gene data show CDR1 as DFQATT and CDR2 as SNEGSKA (reference sequence). The CDR3 protein is CSASLLRGNTIYF. In DNA, the CDR3 is TGCAGTGCTAGTTTACTACGTGGAAACACCATATATTTT.

The rearrangement joins TRBV28 to TRBJ1-1; the D gene is possibly TRBD1 (5 bases). V shed 3 bases and J shed 1 base, with 18 bases lying between them. This CDR3 is 17 amino acids long. The V gene's germline CDR1 is MDHEN and CDR2 SYDVKM. Here the CDR3 reads CASSFSLGGKGNTEAFF. The CDR3 DNA is TGTGCCAGCAGTTTTTCTCTTGGGGGGAAGGGGAACACTGAAGCTTTCTTT.

The chain combines TRBV7-9 with TRBJ1-2; perhaps TRBD1 as D (6 bases). The CDR3 is made up of 15 amino acids. The V gene's germline CDR1 is SEHNR and CDR2 FQNEAQ (reference sequence). Trimming removed 3 bases at V and 8 bases at J, with 19 bases between. The CDR3 DNA reads as TGTGCCAGCAGCTTTACGGGAGGGGAAGGGGGAGGCTACACCTTC. This sequence encodes CASSFTGGEGGGYTF.

This chain links TRBV11-3 with TRBJ1-1, with D perhaps matching TRBD1 (5 bases). V shed 6 bases and J shed 1 base, with 9 bases lying between them. The CDR3 loop spans 13 amino acids. Germline CDR1 is SGHNT and CDR2 is YENEEA. Here the CDR3 reads CASSFGGNTEAFF. Written as DNA, the CDR3 is TGTGCCAGCAGTTTCGGGGGGAACACTGAAGCTTTCTTT.

This clone was observed once. The chain combines TRBV5-4 with TRBJ2-7; D possibly corresponds to TRBD1 (5 bases). The ends were cut back, 8 bases at V and 7 bases at J, with 13 bases in the middle. This CDR3 region has 11 residues. From germline, CDR1 is SGHNT and CDR2 YYREEE (reference sequence). The CDR3 DNA reads TGTGCCAGTGGGGCAGGGCCAGAGCAGTACTTC. Its translation: CASGAGPEQYF.

The chain links TRBV18 to TRBJ2-7, with 11 bases lining up with TRBD2. The trim removed 4 bases at V and 2 bases at J, leaving 7 bases unmatched. In germline, CDR1 is KGHSH, CDR2 LQKENI. The CDR3 contains 16 residues. CDR3 protein: CASSRSGTSGPYEQYF. As DNA, the CDR3 is TGTGCCAGCTCACGATCCGGGACTAGCGGTCCCTACGAGCAGTACTTC. Together with reference TRBV18 and TRBJ2-7, the CDR3 gives the full variable domain: NAGVMQNPRHLVRRRGQEARLRCSPMKGHSHVYWYRQLPEEGLKFMVYLQKENIIDESGMPKERFSAEFPKEGPSILRIQQVVRGDSAAYFCASSRSGTSGPYEQYFGPGTRLTVT.

This chain joins TRBV25-1 and TRBJ1-2; TRBD1 aligns across 12 bases. With V trimmed by 3 bases and J by 5 bases, 7 bases remained unmatched. The CDR3 length is 16 residues. Germline CDR1 reads MGHDK; CDR2 reads SYGVNS. CDR3: CASSDPGQGAGYGYTF. The CDR3 DNA is TGTGCCAGCAGTGACCCGGGACAGGGGGCGGGGTATGGCTACACCTTC.

This clone was found a few times. The chain recombines TRBV7-2 with TRBJ2-5; TRBD2 aligns across 7 bases. Looked up from germline, CDR1 is SGHTA and CDR2 is FQGNSA. V was pared by 2 bases and J by 6 bases, with 18 bases of the junction left unmatched. The CDR3 runs to 18 residues. DNA of the CDR3: TGTGCCAGCAGCTTATCGGGACCGGGAGGAGGACTCTTGAAGACCCAGTACTTC. Translation: CASSLSGPGGGLLKTQYF.

V usage is TRBV6-5 and J usage is TRBJ1-6; a possible D gene is TRBD1 (5 bases). The CDR3 sequence is 14 residues long. Germline V lookup: CDR1 MNHEY, CDR2 SVGAGI. Between the trimmed V and J ends, which lost 7 bases and 8 bases, there was a span of 15 bases. In DNA form, the CDR3 reads TGTGCCAGCACCCAAAGGGGCTTTGATTCACCCCTCCACTTT. It translates to CASTQRGFDSPLHF.

V and J are TRBV7-9 and TRBJ2-5; D not certain. CDR3 length: 13 residues. V was clipped by 1 base and J by 4 bases, with 7 bases between them. Germline V gene data show CDR1 as SEHNR and CDR2 as FQNEAQ (reference sequence). The CDR3 reads CASSLGQGETQYF. The DNA for the CDR3 is TGTGCCAGCAGCTTAGGACAAGGAGAGACCCAGTACTTC.

This chain uses TRBV2 with TRBJ2-5; TRBD2 agrees at 8 bases. The V and J ends lost 6 bases and 10 bases, in that order; junction bases with no gene match: 4. The V gene's germline CDR1 is SNHLY and CDR2 FYNNEI. The CDR3 runs 11 residues. CDR3 coding DNA: TGTGCCAGCAGCGGGACTAGTGACCAGTACTTC. Protein: CASSGTSDQYF.

The V and J genes are TRBV25-1 and TRBJ1-2; 7 bases match TRBD1. V shed 6 bases and J 1 base; nucleotides not matched to a gene: 2. The CDR3 runs to 13 residues. Germline V CDR1 and CDR2: MGHDK, SYGVNS. The CDR3 region has the DNA TGTGCCAGCAGGGACAGGATTAACTATGGCTACACCTTC. It translates to CASRDRINYGYTF.

The rearrangement links TRBV6-5 to TRBJ1-6; 9 bases fit TRBD1. Germline V CDR1 and CDR2: MNHEY, SVGAGI. The CDR3 has 15 amino acids. Trimming cost V 6 bases and J 10 bases; bases outside gene matches: 10. For the CDR3, the DNA is TGTGCCAGCAGCCCATACGGACAGGGGACATCACCCCTCCACTTT. Amino acid sequence: CASSPYGQGTSPLHF.

The chain links TRBV5-1 to TRBJ2-1, with 8 bases fitting TRBD1. The CDR3 is made up of 15 amino acids. Looked up from germline, CDR1 is SGHRS and CDR2 is YFSETQ. With V trimmed by 3 bases and J by 6 bases, 8 bases remained unmatched. The CDR3 bases are TGCGCCAGCAGCTGGCAGGGGGCAATGTCCAATGAGCAGTTCTTC. Its translation: CASSWQGAMSNEQFF. The variable domain in full, with the rest retrieved from reference TRBV5-1 and TRBJ2-1, is KAGVTQTPRYLIKTRGQQVTLSCSPISGHRSVSWYQQTPGQGLQFLFEYFSETQRNKGNFPGRFSGRQFSNSRSEMNVSTLELGDSALYLCASSWQGAMSNEQFFGPGTRLTVL.

This chain links TRBV6-5 with TRBJ2-1, with 9 bases matching TRBD2. Germline V gene data show CDR1 as MNHEY and CDR2 as SVGAGI. Trimming at V came to 8 bases and at J to 7 bases, leaving 9 bases not matched to a gene. The CDR3 has 14 amino acids. This CDR3 reads CASGGRGGRNEQFF. The DNA of the CDR3 is TGTGCCAGCGGAGGGCGGGGGGGCCGAAATGAGCAGTTCTTC.

V usage is TRBV6-2 or TRBV6-3 and J usage is TRBJ1-1, with D maybe TRBD1 (5 bases). CDR3 length equals 15 residues. Germline V gives CDR1 MNHEY, CDR2 SVGEGT. Trimming took 0 bases from V and 1 from J, leaving 9 bases between them. The CDR3 bases are TGTGCCAGCAGTTACTCGACCAGGGCGAACACTGAAGCTTTCTTT. Amino acid sequence: CASSYSTRANTEAFF.

Comments on this clone: Sequence at one end of the junction differs from germline and may be a read error. The rearrangement joins TRBV11-3 to TRBJ1-2; 7 bases align to TRBD1. The CDR3 runs 17 residues. CDR1 is SGHNT and CDR2 is YENEEA in the germline V gene. The CDR3 DNA reads as TGTGCCAGCAGCTCCCGAGGAAGGGGGCCGGCTAACTGTGGCTACACCTTC. As protein: CASSSRGRGPANCGYTF.

The chain employs TRBV5-6 and TRBJ2-5, with D perhaps TRBD1 (6 bases). Germline V lookup: CDR1 SGHDT, CDR2 YYEEEE. The CDR3 is made up of 15 amino acids. V was trimmed by 4 bases and J by 2 bases, leaving 15 bases between them. The CDR3 loop reads CASSGGHLLQETQYF. For the CDR3, the DNA is TGTGCCAGCAGCGGGGGACACCTATTACAAGAGACCCAGTACTTC.

This clone was counted a single time. In nucleotides, the CDR3 is TGTGCCAGCAATTCGGGGGGCTACACCTTC. It translates to CASNSGGYTF. The chain recombines TRBV28 with TRBJ1-2; D unresolved. CDR1 and CDR2 from the germline V gene are MDHEN and SYDVKM. Trimming pared 7 bases from V and 8 bases from J, leaving 8 bases between. This CDR3 region has 10 residues.

The chain recombines TRBV19 with TRBJ2-5; tentative D call: TRBD1 (5 bases). Trimming shortened V by 2 bases and J by 1 base, and 17 bases separated the two germline ends. CDR1 is LNHDA and CDR2 is SQIVND in the germline V gene (reference sequence). The CDR3 covers 17 residues. The CDR3 DNA follows: TGTGCCAGTAGTATAATAGGAAGAACAGGCCTCCAAGAGACCCAGTACTTC. Its protein product is CASSIIGRTGLQETQYF.